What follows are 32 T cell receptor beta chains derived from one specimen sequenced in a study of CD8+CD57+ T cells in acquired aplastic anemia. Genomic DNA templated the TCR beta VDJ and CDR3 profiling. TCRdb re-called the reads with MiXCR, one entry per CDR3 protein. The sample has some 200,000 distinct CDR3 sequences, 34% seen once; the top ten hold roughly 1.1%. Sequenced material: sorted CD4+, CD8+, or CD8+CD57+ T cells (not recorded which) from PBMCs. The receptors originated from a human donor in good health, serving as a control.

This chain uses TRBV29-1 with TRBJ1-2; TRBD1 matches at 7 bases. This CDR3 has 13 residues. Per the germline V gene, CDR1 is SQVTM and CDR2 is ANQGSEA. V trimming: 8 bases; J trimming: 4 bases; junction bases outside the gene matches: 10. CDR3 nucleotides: TGCAGCACCTGGGACAGCTTTTCCTATGGCTACACCTTC. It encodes CSTWDSFSYGYTF.

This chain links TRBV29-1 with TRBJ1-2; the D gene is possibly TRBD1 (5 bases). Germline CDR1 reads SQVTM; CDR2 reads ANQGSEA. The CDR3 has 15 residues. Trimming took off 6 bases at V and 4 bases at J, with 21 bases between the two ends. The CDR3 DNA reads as TGCAGCGTCCGACCCGGGACTAGCGGCTCCTATGGCTACACCTTC. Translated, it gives CSVRPGTSGSYGYTF.

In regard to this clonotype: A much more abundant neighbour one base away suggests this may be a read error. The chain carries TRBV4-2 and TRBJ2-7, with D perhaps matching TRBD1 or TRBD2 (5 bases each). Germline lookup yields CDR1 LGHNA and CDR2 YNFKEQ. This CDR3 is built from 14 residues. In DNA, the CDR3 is TGTGCCTGCAGCCAAGATGGGACGGCCTACGAGCAGTACTTC. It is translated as CACSQDGTAYEQYF.

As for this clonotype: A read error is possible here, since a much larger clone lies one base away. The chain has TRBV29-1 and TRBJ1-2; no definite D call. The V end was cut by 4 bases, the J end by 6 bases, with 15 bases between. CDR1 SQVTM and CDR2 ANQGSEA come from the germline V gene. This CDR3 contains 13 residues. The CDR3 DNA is TGCAGCGTTGTGCCCCAAGCGGTGAATGGCTACACCTTC. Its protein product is CSVVPQAVNGYTF.

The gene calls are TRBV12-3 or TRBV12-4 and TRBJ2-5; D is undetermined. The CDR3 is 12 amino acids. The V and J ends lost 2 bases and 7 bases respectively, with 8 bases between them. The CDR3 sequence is CASSLSRRTQYF. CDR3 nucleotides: TGTGCCAGCAGTTTAAGTAGAAGGACCCAGTACTTC.

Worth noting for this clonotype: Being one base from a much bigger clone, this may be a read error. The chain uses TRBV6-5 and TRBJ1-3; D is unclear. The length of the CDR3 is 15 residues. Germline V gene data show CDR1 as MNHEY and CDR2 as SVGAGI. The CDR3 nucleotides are TGTGCCAGCAGTTACTCCAAAAGCTCTGGAAACACCACATATTTT. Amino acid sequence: CASSYSKSSGNTTYF.

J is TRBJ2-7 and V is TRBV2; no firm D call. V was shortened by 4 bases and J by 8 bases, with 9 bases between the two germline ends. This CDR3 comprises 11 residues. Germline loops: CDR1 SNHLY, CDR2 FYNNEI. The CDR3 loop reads CASSVLTKQYV. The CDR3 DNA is TGTGCCAGCAGTGTGTTAACCAAGCAGTACGTC.

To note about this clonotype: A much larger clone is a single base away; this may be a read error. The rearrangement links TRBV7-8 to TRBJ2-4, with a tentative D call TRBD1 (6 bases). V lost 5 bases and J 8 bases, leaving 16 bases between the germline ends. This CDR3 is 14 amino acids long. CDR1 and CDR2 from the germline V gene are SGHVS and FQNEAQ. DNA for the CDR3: TGTGCCAGCAGCCAGGGGACCTGGGGAGACATTCAGTACTTC. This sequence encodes CASSQGTWGDIQYF.

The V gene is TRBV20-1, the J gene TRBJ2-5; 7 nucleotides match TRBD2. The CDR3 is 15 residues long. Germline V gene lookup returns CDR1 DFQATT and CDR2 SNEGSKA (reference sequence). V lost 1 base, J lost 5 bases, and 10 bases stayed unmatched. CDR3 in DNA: TGCAGTGCTAGAGGACTTGGGGGGGGACGTGAGACCCAGTACTTC. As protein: CSARGLGGGRETQYF.

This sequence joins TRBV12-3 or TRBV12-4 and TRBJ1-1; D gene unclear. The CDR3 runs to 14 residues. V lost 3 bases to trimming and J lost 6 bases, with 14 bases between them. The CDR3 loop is CASSFLGPNAEAFF. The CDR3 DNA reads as TGTGCCAGCAGTTTTTTAGGGCCTAACGCTGAAGCTTTCTTT.

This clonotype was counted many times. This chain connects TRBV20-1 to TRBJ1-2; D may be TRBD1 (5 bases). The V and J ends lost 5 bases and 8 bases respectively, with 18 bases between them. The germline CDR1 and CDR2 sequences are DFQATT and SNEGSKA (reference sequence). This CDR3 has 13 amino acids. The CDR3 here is CSALDATGGGYTF. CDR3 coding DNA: TGCAGTGCTCTAGACGCCACGGGGGGAGGCTACACCTTC.

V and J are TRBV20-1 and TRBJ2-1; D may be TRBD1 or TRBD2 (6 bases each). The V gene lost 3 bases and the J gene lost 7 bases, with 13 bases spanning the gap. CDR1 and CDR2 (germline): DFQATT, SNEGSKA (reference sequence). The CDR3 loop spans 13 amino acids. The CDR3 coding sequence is TGCAGTGCTAGGAGGGGGGCCGAAAATGAGCAGTTCTTC. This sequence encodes CSARRGAENEQFF.

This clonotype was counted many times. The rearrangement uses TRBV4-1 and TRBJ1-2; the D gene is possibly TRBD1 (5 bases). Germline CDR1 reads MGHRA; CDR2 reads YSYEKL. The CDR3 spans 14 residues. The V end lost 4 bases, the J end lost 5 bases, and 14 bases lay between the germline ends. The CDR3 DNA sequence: TGCGCCAGCAGCCGAGGAGGGGAGGGATATGGCTACACCTTC. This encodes CASSRGGEGYGYTF.

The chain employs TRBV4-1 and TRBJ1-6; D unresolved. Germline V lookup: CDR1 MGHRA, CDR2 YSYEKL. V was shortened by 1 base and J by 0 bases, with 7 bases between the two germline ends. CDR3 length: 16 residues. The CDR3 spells CASSQAASSYNSPLHF. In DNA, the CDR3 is TGCGCCAGCAGCCAAGCGGCTAGCTCCTATAATTCACCCCTCCACTTT.

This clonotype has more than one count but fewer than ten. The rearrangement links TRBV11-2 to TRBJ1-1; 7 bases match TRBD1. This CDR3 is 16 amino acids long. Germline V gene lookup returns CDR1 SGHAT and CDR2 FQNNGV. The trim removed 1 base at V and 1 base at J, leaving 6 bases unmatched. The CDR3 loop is CASSLGDRRWNTEAFF. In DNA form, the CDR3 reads TGTGCCAGCAGCTTAGGGGACAGAAGATGGAACACTGAAGCTTTCTTT.

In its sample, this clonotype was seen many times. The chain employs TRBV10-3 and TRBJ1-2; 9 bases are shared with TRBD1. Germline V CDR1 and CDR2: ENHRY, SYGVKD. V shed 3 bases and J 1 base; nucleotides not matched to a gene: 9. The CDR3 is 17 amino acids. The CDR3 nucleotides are TGTGCCATCAGTGAAACGGACAGGGGTTCAAATAACTATGGCTACACCTTC. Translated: CAISETDRGSNNYGYTF.

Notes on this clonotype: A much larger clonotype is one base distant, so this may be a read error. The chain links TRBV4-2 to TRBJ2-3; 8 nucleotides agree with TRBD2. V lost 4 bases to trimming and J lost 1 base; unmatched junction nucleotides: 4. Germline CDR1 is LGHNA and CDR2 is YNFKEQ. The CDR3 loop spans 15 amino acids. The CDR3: CASSPGLDRTDTQYF. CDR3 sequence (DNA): TGTGCCAGCAGCCCGGGACTAGATCGCACAGATACGCAGTATTTT.

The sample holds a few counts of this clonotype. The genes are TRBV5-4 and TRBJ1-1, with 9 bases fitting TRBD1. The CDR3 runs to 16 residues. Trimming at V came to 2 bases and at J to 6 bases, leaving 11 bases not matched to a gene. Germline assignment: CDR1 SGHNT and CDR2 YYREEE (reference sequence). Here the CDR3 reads CASSFGQGISGPEAFF. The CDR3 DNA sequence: TGTGCCAGCAGCTTTGGACAGGGGATCTCTGGGCCTGAAGCTTTCTTT. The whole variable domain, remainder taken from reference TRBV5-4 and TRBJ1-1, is ETGVTQSPTHLIKTRGQQVTLRCSSQSGHNTVSWYQQALGQGPQFIFQYYREEENGRGNFPPRFSGLQFPNYSSELNVNALELDDSALYLCASSFGQGISGPEAFFGQGTRLTVV.

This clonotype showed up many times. CDR3 sequence reads: CASSQITGHLKTIYF. The CDR3, as DNA: TGTGCCAGCAGCCAAATTACGGGCCACCTCAAGACCATATATTTT. The gene calls are TRBV7-9 and TRBJ1-3; no clear D. This CDR3 has 15 residues. Deletions cut 5 bases from V and 10 bases from J, with 21 bases between. Germline V gene data show CDR1 as SEHNR and CDR2 as FQNEAQ (reference sequence).

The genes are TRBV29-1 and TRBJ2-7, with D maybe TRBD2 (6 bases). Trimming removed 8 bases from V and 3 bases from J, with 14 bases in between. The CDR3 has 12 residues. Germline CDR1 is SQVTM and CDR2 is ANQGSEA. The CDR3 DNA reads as TGCAGCTTCGGCGGGGACGTCTACGAGCAGTACTTC. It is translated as CSFGGDVYEQYF.

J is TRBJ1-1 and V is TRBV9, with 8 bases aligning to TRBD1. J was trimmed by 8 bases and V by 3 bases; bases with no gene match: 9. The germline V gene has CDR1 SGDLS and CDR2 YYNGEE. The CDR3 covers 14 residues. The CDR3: CASSATGAWGEAFF. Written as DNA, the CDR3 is TGTGCCAGCAGCGCGACAGGGGCCTGGGGGGAAGCTTTCTTT.

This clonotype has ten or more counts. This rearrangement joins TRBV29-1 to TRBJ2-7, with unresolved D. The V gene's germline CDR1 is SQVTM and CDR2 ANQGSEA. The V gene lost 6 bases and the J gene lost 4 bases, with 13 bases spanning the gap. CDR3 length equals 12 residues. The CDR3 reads CSVQGRSYEQYF. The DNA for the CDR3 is TGCAGCGTACAAGGACGGTCTTACGAGCAGTACTTC.

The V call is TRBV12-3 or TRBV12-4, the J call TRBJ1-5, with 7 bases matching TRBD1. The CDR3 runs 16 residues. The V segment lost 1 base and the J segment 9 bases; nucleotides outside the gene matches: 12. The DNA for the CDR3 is TGTGCCAGCAGTTTAGACGGGGAAGGGGGCTGGGCGCCCCAGCATTTT. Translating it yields CASSLDGEGGWAPQHF.

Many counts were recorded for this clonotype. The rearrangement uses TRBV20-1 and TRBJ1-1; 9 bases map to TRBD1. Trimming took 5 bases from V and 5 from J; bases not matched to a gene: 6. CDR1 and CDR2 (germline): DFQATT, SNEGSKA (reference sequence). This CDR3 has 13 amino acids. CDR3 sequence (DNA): TGCAGTGCTGAGGGACAGGGTGTGACTGAAGCTTTCTTT. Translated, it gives CSAEGQGVTEAFF.

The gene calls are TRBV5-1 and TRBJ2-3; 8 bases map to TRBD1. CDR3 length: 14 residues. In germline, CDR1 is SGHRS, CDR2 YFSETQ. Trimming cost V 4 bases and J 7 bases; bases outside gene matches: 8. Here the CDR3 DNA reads TGCGCCAGCAGCCCGGACAGGGCTCAGTATACGCAGTATTTT. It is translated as CASSPDRAQYTQYF.

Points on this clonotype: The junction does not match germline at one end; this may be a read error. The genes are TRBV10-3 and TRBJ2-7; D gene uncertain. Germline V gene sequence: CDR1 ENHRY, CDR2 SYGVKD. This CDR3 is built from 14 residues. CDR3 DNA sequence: TGTGCCACCAGTGAGGCTGGGCTCTCCTACGGGCAGTACTTC. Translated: CATSEAGLSYGQYF.

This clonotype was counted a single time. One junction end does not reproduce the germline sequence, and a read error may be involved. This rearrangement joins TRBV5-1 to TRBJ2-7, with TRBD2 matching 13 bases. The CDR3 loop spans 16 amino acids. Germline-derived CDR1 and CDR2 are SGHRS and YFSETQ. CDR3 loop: CASSSRTSGSSYELYF. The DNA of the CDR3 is TGCGCCAGCAGCTCCCGGACTAGCGGGAGCTCCTACGAGCTGTACTTC.

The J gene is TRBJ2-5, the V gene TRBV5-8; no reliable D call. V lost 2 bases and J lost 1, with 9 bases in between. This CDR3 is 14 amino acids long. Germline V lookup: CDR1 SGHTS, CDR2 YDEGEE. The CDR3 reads CASSFGTVQETQYF. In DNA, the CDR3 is TGTGCCAGCAGCTTTGGCACAGTCCAAGAGACCCAGTACTTC.

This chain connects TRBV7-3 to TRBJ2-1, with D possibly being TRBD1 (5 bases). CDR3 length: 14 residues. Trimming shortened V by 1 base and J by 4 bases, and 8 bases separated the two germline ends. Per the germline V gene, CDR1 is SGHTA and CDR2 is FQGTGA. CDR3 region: CASSLKAGYNEQFF. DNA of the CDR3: TGTGCCAGCAGCTTAAAGGCAGGGTACAATGAGCAGTTCTTC.

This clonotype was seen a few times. In nucleotides, the CDR3 is TGTGCCAGCAGCTCCCGGGGCGACCAGCCCCAGCATTTT. It translates to CASSSRGDQPQHF. This chain links TRBV7-2 with TRBJ1-5; D perhaps matches TRBD1 (5 bases). The CDR3 runs to 13 residues. The germline V gene encodes CDR1 SGHTA and CDR2 FQGNSA. V shed 4 bases and J shed 7 bases, with 11 bases lying between them.

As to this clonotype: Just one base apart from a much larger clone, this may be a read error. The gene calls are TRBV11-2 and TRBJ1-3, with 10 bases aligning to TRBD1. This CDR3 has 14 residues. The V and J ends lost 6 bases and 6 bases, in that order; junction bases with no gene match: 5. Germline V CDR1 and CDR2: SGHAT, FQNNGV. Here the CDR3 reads CASRGQGTANTIYF. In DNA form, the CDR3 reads TGTGCCAGCAGGGGACAGGGGACTGCAAACACCATATATTTT.

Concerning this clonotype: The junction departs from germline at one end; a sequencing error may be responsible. CDR3 coding DNA: TGCGCCAGCAGCCTACAACAGGGAAGCTCCTACGAGCAGCACTTC. It encodes CASSLQQGSSYEQHF. The J gene is TRBJ2-7, the V gene TRBV5-1; weak D call: TRBD1 (6 bases). The length of the CDR3 is 15 residues. CDR1 is SGHRS and CDR2 is YFSETQ in the germline V gene.